This T cell receptor (beta chain) was identified in a study of CD8+CD57+ T cells in acquired aplastic anemia. This clonotype was seen a few times. The template used for profiling TCR beta VDJ and CDR3 was genomic DNA. A single record per CDR3 protein comes from TCRdb applying MiXCR to the reads. Of roughly 86,000 distinct CDR3 sequences in the sample, over 35% are singletons; the top ten hold 66%. With 5 bases clipped from V and 4 bases from J, the junction kept 8 bases outside the gene matches. This CDR3 has 14 amino acids. Germline V gene sequence: CDR1 GTSNPN, CDR2 SVGIG (reference sequence). The J gene is TRBJ2-3, the V gene TRBV30, with 8 positions matching TRBD1. This clonotype was sampled from a human donor in good health, serving as a control. Sequencing was performed on sorted CD4+, CD8+, or CD8+CD57+ T cells (not recorded which) from PBMCs. CDR3 coding DNA: TGTGCCTGGGAGACAGGGGCGGGCTCAGATACGCAGTATTTT. Translation: CAWETGAGSDTQYF. Together with reference TRBV30 and TRBJ2-3, the CDR3 gives the full variable domain: SQTIHQWPATLVQPVGSPLSLECTVEGTSNPNLYWYRQAAGRGLQLLFYSVGIGQISSEVPQNLSASRPQDRQFILSSKKLLLSDSGFYLCAWETGAGSDTQYFGPGTRLTVL.